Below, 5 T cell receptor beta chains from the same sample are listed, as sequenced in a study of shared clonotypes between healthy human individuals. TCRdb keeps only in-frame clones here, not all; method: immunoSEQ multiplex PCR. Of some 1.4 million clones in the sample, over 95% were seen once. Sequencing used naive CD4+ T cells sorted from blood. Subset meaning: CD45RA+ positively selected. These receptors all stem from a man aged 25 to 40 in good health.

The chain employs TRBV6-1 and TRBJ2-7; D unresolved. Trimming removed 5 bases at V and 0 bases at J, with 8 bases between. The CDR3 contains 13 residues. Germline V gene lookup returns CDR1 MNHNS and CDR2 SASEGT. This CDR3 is CASSITFSYEQYF. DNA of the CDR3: TGTGCCAGCAGTATTACCTTCTCCTACGAGCAGTACTTC.

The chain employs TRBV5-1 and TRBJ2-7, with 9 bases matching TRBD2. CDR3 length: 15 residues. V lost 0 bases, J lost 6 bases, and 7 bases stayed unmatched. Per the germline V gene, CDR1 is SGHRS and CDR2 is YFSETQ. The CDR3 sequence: CASSLGLAGASEQYF. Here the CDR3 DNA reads TGCGCCAGCAGCTTGGGATTAGCGGGAGCCTCCGAGCAGTACTTC. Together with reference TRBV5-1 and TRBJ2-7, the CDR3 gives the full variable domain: KAGVTQTPRYLIKTRGQQVTLSCSPISGHRSVSWYQQTPGQGLQFLFEYFSETQRNKGNFPGRFSGRQFSNSRSEMNVSTLELGDSALYLCASSLGLAGASEQYFGPGTRLTVT.

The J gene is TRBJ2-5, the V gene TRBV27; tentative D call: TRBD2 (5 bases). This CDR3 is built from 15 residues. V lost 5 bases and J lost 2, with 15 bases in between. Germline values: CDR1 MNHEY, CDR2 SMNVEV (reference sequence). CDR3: CASSTLAGPQETQYF. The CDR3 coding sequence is TGTGCCAGCAGTACCCTGGCGGGCCCACAAGAGACCCAGTACTTC.

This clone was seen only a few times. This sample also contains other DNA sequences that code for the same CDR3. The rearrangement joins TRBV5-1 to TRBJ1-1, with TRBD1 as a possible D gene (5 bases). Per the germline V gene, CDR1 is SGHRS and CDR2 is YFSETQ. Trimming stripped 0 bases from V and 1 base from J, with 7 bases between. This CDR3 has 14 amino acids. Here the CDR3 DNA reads TGCGCCAGCAGCTTGGCCGGACAGAACACTGAAGCTTTCTTT. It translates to CASSLAGQNTEAFF.

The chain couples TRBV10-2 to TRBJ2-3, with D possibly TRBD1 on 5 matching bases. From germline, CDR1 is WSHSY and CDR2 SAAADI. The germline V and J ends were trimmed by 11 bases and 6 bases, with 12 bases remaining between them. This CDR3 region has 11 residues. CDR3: CAGLKGDTQYF. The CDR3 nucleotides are TGCGCCGGTTTAAAGGGGGATACGCAGTATTTT.